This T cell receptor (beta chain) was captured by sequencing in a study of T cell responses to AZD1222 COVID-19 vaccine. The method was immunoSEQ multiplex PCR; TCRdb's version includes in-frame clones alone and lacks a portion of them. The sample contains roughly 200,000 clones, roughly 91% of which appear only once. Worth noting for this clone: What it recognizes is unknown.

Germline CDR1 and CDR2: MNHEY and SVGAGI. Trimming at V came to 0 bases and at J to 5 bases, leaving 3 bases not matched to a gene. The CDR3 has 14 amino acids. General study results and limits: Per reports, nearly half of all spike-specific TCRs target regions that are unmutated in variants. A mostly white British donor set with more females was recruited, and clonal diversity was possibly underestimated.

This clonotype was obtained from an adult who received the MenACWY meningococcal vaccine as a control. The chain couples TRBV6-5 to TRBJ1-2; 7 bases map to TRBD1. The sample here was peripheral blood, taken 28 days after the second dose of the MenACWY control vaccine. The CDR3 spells CASSYSDRAYGYTF. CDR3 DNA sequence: TGTGCCAGCAGTTACTCAGACAGGGCATATGGCTACACCTTC.